This T cell receptor (beta chain) originates from a study of T cell responses to AZD1222 COVID-19 vaccine. Findings and caveats of the study: Scientists sampled the repertoires only once the peak T cell response had passed. Donors were chiefly white British, with a greater number of females, and clonal diversity was perhaps underestimated. CD4 TCRs linked to vaccination spanned spike, dominating at 160-218 and 743-854.

Trimming cost V 5 bases and J 5 bases, with 9 bases left between them. CDR1 is LGHDT and CDR2 is YNNKEL in the germline V gene (reference sequence). CDR3 length: 12 residues. Concerning this clone itself: The antigen remains undetermined.

The assay was immunoSEQ multiplex PCR, and TCRdb's table has in-frame clones only and misses some. The table has under 200,000 clones, 85% to 90% seen once. The clonotype originates from an adult who received the AZD1222 COVID-19 vaccine. This material consisted of peripheral blood, taken 28 days after the second AZD1222 dose. V usage is TRBV3-1 (or the pseudogene TRBV3-2) and J usage is TRBJ1-1, with TRBD1 as a possible D gene (5 bases). In DNA form, the CDR3 reads TGTGCCAGCAGCTCGGGGGATACTGAAGCTTTCTTT. Translation: CASSSGDTEAFF.